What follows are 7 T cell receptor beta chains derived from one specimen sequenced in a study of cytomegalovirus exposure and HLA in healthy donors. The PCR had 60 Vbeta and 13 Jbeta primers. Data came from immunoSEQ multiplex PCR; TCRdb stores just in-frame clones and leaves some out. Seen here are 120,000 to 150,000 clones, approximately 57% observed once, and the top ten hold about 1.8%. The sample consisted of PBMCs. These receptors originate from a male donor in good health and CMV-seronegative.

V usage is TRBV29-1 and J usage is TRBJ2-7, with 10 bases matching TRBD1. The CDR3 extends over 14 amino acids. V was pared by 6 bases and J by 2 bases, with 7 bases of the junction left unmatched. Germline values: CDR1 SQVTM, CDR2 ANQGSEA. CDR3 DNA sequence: TGCAGCGTCCCAGGGACAGGGGTAACCTACGAGCAGTACTTC. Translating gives CSVPGTGVTYEQYF.

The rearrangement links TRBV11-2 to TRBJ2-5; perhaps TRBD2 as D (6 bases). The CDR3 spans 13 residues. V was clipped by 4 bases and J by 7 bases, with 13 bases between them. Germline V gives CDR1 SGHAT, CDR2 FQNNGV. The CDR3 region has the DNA TGTGCCAGCAGCTCGGCCGGGAGAGGGACCCAGTACTTC. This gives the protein CASSSAGRGTQYF.

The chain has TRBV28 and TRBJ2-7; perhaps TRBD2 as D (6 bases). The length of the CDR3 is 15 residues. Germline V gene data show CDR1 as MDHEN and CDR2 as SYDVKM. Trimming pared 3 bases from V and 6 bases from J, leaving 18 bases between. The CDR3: CASSFFAGSVAEQYF. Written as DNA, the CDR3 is TGTGCCAGCAGTTTCTTTGCGGGGTCGGTGGCCGAGCAGTACTTC. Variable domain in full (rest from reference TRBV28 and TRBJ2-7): DVKVTQSSRYLVKRTGEKVFLECVQDMDHENMFWYRQDPGLGLRLIYFSYDVKMKEKGDIPEGYSVSREKKERFSLILESASTNQTSMYLCASSFFAGSVAEQYFGPGTRLTVT.

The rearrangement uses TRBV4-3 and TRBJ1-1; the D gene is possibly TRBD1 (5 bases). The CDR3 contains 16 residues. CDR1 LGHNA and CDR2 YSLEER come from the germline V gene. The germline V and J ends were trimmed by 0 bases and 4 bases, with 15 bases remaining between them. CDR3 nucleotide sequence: TGCGCCAGCAGCCAAGATAAAGGGGTGGGGGGCACTGAAGCTTTCTTT. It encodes CASSQDKGVGGTEAFF.

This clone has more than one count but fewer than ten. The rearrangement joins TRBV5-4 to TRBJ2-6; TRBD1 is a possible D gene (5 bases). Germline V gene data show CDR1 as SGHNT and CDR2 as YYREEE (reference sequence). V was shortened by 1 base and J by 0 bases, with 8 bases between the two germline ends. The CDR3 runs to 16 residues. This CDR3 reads CASSLQRGSGANVLTF. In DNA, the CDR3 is TGTGCCAGCAGCTTGCAAAGGGGCTCTGGGGCCAACGTCCTGACTTTC.

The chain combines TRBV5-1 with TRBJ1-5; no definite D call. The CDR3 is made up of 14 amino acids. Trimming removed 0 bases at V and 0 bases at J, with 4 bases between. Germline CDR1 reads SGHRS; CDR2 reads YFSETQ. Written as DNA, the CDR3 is TGCGCCAGCAGCTTGGATTATAGCAATCAGCCCCAGCATTTT. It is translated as CASSLDYSNQPQHF.

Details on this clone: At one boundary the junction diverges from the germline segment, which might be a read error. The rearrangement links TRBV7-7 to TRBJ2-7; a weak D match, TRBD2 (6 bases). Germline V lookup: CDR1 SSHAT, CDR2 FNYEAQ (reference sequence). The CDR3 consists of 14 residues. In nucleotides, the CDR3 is TGTGCTAGCAGTCCAACGGAGGGAACGAACGAGCAGTACTTC. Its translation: CASSPTEGTNEQYF.